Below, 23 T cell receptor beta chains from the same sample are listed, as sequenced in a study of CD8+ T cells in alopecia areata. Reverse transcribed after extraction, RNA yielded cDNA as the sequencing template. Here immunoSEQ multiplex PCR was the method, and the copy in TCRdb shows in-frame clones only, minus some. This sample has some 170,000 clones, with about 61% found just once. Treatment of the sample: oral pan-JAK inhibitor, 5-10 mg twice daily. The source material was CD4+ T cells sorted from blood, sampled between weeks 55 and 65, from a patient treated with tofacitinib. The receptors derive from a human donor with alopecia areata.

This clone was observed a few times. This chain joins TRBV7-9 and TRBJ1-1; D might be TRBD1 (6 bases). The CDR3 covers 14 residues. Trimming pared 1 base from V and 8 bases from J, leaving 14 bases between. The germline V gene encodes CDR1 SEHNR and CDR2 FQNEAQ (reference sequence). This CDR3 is CASSLVRDKFEAFF. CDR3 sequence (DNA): TGTGCCAGCAGCTTAGTTCGGGACAAGTTCGAAGCTTTCTTT.

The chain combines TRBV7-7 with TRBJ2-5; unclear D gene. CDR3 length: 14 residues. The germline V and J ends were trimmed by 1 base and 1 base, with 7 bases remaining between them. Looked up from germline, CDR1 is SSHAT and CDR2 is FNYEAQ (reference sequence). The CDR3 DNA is TGTGCCAGCAGCTTAGGTTCTAGCCAAGAGACCCAGTACTTC. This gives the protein CASSLGSSQETQYF.

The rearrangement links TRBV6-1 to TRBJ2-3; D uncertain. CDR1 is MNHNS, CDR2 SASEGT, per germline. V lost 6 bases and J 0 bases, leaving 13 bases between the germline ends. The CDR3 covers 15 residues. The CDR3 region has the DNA TGTGCCAGCAGCCTGAACCAAAGGAGCACAGATACGCAGTATTTT. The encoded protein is CASSLNQRSTDTQYF.

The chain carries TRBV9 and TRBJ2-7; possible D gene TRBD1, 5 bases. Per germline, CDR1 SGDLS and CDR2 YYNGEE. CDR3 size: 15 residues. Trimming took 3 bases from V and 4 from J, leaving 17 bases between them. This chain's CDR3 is CASSAKPGSVYEQYF. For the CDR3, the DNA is TGTGCCAGCAGCGCTAAGCCAGGGTCAGTATACGAGCAGTACTTC.

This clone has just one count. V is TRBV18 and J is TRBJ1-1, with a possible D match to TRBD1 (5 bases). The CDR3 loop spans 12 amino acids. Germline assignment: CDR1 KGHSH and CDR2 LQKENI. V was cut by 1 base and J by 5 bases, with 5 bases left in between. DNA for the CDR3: TGTGCCAGCTCACCACAGGGGACTGAAGCTTTCTTT. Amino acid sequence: CASSPQGTEAFF.

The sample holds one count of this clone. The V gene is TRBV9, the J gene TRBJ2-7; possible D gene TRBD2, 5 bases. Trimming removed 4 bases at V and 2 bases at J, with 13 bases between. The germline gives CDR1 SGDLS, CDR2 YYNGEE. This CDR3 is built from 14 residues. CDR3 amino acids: CASSSRWEPYEQYF. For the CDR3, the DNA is TGTGCCAGCAGCTCCCGATGGGAGCCCTACGAGCAGTACTTC.

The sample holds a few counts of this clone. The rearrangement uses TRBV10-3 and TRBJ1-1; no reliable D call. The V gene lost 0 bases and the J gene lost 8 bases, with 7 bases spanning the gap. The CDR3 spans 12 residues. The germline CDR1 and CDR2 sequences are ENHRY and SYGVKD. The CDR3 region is CAISESAVEAFF. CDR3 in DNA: TGTGCCATCAGTGAGTCGGCAGTGGAAGCTTTCTTT.

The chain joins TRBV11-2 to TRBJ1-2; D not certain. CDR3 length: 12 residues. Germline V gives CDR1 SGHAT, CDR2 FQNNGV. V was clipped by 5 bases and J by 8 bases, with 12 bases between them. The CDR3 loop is CASSLRELGYTF. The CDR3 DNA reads TGTGCCAGCAGCCTCCGGGAGCTGGGCTACACCTTC. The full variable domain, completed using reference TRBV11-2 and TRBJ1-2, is EAGVAQSPRYKIIEKRQSVAFWCNPISGHATLYWYQQILGQGPKLLIQFQNNGVVDDSQLPKDRFSAERLKGVDSTLKIQPAKLEDSAVYLCASSLRELGYTFGSGTRLTVV.

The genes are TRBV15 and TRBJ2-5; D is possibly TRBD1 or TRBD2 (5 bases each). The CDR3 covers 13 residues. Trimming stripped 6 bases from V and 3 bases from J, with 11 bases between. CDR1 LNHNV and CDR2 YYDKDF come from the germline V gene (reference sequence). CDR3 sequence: CATRRGSEETQYF. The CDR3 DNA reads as TGTGCCACCAGACGGGGCTCCGAAGAGACCCAGTACTTC.

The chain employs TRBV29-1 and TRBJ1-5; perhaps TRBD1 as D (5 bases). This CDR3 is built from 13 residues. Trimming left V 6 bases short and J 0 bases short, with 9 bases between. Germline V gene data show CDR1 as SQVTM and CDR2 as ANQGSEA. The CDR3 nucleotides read TGCAGCGTCAGGGAATATAGCAATCAGCCCCAGCATTTT. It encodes CSVREYSNQPQHF.

The CDR3 sequence is CASSLGQEETQYF. CDR3 in DNA: TGTGCCAGCAGCTTAGGACAGGAAGAGACCCAGTACTTC. V and J are TRBV11-1 and TRBJ2-5; D possibly corresponds to TRBD1 (6 bases). The germline V and J ends were trimmed by 1 base and 3 bases, with 6 bases remaining between them. Germline V gene data show CDR1 as SGHAT and CDR2 as FQDESV (reference sequence). The CDR3 runs 13 residues. The full variable domain, its missing parts supplied by reference TRBV11-1 and TRBJ2-5, is EAEVAQSPRYKITEKSQAVAFWCDPISGHATLYWYRQILGQGPELLVQFQDESVVDDSQLPKDRFSAERLKGVDSTLKIQPAELGDSAMYLCASSLGQEETQYFGPGTRLLVL.

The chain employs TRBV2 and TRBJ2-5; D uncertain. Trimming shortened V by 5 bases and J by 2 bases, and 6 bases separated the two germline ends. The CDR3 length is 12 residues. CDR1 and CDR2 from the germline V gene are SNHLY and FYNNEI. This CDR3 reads CASSLLQETQYF. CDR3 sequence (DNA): TGTGCCAGCAGTTTACTACAAGAGACCCAGTACTTC.

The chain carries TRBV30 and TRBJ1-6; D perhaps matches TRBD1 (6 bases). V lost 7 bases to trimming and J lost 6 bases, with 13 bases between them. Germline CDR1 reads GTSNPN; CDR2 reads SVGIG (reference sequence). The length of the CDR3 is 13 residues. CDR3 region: CASTRGGNSPLHF. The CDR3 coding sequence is TGTGCCTCCACCAGGGGAGGTAATTCACCCCTCCACTTT.

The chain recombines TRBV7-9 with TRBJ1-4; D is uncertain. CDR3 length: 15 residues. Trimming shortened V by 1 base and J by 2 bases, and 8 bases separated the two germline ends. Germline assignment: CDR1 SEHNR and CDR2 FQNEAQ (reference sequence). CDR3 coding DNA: TGTGCCAGCAGCTTAGAACGGGCCACTAATGAAAAACTGTTTTTT. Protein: CASSLERATNEKLFF.

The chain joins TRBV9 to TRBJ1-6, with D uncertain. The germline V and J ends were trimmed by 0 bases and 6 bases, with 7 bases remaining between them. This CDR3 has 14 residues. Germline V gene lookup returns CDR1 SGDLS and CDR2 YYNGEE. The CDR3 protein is CASSVGMGNSPLHF. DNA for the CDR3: TGTGCCAGCAGCGTAGGCATGGGTAATTCACCCCTCCACTTT.

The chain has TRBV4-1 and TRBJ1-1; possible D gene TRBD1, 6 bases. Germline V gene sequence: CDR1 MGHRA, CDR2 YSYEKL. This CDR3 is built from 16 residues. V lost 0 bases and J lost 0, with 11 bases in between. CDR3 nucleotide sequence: TGCGCCAGCAGCCAAGATCCAGGGACAATGAACACTGAAGCTTTCTTT. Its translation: CASSQDPGTMNTEAFF.

The CDR3 nucleotides are TGCGCCAGCAGCTTGGCCGGGGGACCAAGGTTGGGAGATACGCAGTATTTT. It codes for CASSLAGGPRLGDTQYF. The chain couples TRBV5-1 to TRBJ2-3, with TRBD2 as a possible D gene (6 bases). This CDR3 region has 17 residues. With 0 bases removed from V and 5 bases from J, the gap between germline ends came to 19 bases. Looked up from germline, CDR1 is SGHRS and CDR2 is YFSETQ.

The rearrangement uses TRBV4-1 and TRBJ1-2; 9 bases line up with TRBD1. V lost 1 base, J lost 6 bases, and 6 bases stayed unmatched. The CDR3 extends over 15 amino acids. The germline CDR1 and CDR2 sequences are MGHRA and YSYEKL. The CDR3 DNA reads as TGCGCCAGCAGCCAAGCTTACAGGGGGCGAGATGGCTACACCTTC. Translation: CASSQAYRGRDGYTF.

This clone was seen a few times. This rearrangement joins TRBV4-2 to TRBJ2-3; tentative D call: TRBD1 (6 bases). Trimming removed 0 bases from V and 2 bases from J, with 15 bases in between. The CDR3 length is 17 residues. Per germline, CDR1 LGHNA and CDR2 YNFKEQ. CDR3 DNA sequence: TGTGCCAGCAGCCAAGATGGATTCCAGGGGAACACAGATACGCAGTATTTT. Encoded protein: CASSQDGFQGNTDTQYF.

The CDR3: CASSLRSGGEQYF. CDR3 in DNA: TGTGCCAGCAGCTTAAGGTCCGGGGGCGAGCAGTACTTC. This chain joins TRBV7-3 and TRBJ2-7; D is perhaps TRBD2 (6 bases). The V end lost 1 base, the J end lost 6 bases, and 10 bases lay between the germline ends. This CDR3 comprises 13 residues. Germline lookup yields CDR1 SGHTA and CDR2 FQGTGA.

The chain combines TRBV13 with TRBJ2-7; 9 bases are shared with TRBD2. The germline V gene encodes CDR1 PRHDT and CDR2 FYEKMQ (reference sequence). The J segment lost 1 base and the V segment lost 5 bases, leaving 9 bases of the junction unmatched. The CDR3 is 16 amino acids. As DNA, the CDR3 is TGTGCCAGCAGCCGGGGTCTGGGACTAGCATCCTACGAGCAGTACTTC. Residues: CASSRGLGLASYEQYF. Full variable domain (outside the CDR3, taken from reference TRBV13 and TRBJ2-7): AAGVIQSPRHLIKEKRETATLKCYPIPRHDTVYWYQQGPGQDPQFLISFYEKMQSDKGSIPDRFSAQQFSDYHSELNMSSLELGDSALYFCASSRGLGLASYEQYFGPGTRLTVT.

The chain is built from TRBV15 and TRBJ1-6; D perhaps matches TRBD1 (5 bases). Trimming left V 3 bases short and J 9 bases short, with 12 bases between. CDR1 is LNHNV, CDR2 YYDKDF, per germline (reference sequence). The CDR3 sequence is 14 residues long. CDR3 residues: CATSRDGTTSPLHF. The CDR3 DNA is TGTGCCACCAGCAGGGACGGGACTACTTCACCCCTCCACTTT. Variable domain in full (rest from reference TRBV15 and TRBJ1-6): DAMVIQNPRYQVTQFGKPVTLSCSQTLNHNVMYWYQQKSSQAPKLLFHYYDKDFNNEADTPDNFQSRRPNTSFCFLDIRSPGLGDTAMYLCATSRDGTTSPLHFGNGTRLTVT.

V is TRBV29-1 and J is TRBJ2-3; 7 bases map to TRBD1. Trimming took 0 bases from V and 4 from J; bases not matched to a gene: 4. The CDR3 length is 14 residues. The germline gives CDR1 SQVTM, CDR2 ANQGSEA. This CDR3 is CSVEETGRPDTQYF. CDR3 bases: TGCAGCGTTGAAGAGACAGGGAGACCAGATACGCAGTATTTT.